This record concerns one T cell receptor beta chain sequence. Its antigen remains unidentified. A much larger clonotype is one base distant, so this may be a read error. These data are taken from a study of tumor and adjacent non-tumor tissue in lung cancer. Whole-study context: Patients comprised approximately eleven adenocarcinoma, 2 squamous cell carcinoma and 1 small cell lung cancer. Aged about 31 to 80 years, patients included approximately 11 men and 4 or 5 women with stage I to III disease.

This sample's RNA came from whole unsorted tissue. Distant lung tissue was collected more than 3 cm away from the tumor edge. Newly diagnosed lung cancer patients had thoracic surgery in China, August–late 2014, without prior chemotherapy. Study observations and caveats: Normal lung showed higher cumulative top 100 clone frequency than tumor.

The V end lost 0 bases, the J end lost 2 bases, and 11 bases lay between the germline ends. The CDR3 length is 15 residues. CDR1 is SEHNR, CDR2 FQNEAQ, per germline (reference sequence). The library came from three nested PCR rounds adapted from ARM-PCR protocols. MiXCR was run by TCRdb on the multiplex PCR reads, yielding one entry per CDR3 protein. The table records some 80,000 distinct CDR3 sequences, around 80% of them present only once. This TCR was recovered from a woman in her forties or fifties with non-small cell lung cancer. Material for sequencing was distant non-tumor lung tissue. The V gene is TRBV7-9, the J gene TRBJ2-7, with D possibly being TRBD2 (5 bases). The CDR3 DNA is TGTGCCAGCAGCTTAGCTGGCGGGTGGGCCTACGAGCAGTACTTC. Its protein product is CASSLAGGWAYEQYF.